This TCR beta chain was identified in a study of blood T cell repertoires in COVID-19. Enrolment of Seattle patients took place during active infection, and they were followed longitudinally. Repertoires were generated with immunoSEQ multiplex PCR, while TCRdb's copy carries only in-frame clones and drops some. The sample has 300,000 or so clones; roughly 90% are singletons. The sequenced sample consisted of peripheral blood. This clonotype was sampled from a woman in her twenties or thirties with COVID-19, enrolled during active disease.

Here the CDR3 reads CASSLWGRVEETQYF. In DNA, the CDR3 is TGCGCCAGCAGCTTATGGGGGAGGGTCGAGGAGACCCAGTACTTC. The gene calls are TRBV5-1 and TRBJ2-5; 7 bases agree with TRBD2. The germline V gene has CDR1 SGHRS and CDR2 YFSETQ. Trimming took 2 bases from V and 5 from J; bases not matched to a gene: 9. CDR3 length: 15 amino acids.